Listed here are 19 T cell receptor beta chains from one sample, sequenced in a study of blood T cells in healthy people across ages. A second PCR of about 7 to 12 cycles used a sample-barcoded 5' primer and a J-beta primer mix. In TCRdb, the 5' RACE reads were re-called with MiXCR into one record per CDR3 protein. Of under 1,100,000 distinct CDR3 sequences listed, about 23% were seen once; the top ten hold 0.65% to 0.95%. The sample also formed part of further work on T cells of mothers and their children.

The material sequenced was blood. These receptors were taken from a girl aged 2-15 years in good health.

V gene TRBV27 combines with J gene TRBJ2-3; 10 bases line up with TRBD2. Germline-derived CDR1 and CDR2 are MNHEY and SMNVEV (reference sequence). The CDR3 runs 18 residues. With V trimmed by 5 bases and J by 2 bases, 13 bases remained unmatched. The CDR3 is CASSGELDSGGYTDTQYF. The CDR3 nucleotides are TGTGCCAGCAGTGGCGAATTGGATAGCGGGGGGTACACAGATACGCAGTATTTT.

J is TRBJ1-4 and V is TRBV13; no clear D gene. CDR1 is PRHDT and CDR2 is FYEKMQ in the germline V gene (reference sequence). The CDR3 extends over 15 amino acids. Trimming removed 2 bases from V and 7 bases from J, with 14 bases in between. The CDR3 nucleotides are TGTGCCAGCAGCTTAACATCCCCCGGGCGTGAAAAACTGTTTTTT. Translating gives CASSLTSPGREKLFF.

Only a few counts were recorded for this clonotype. J is TRBJ2-5 and V is TRBV4-2; D may match TRBD1 or TRBD2 (6 bases each). Looked up from germline, CDR1 is LGHNA and CDR2 is YNFKEQ. Between the trimmed V and J ends, which lost 1 base and 4 bases, there was a span of 10 bases. The CDR3 totals 14 residues. The CDR3 DNA follows: TGTGCCAGCAGCCAAGGGCGGGACATAGAGACCCAGTACTTC. Its translation: CASSQGRDIETQYF.

The genes are TRBV2 and TRBJ2-5, with 10 bases matching TRBD1. Unmatched junction bases numbered 12, after V lost 1 base and J lost 7 bases. CDR3 length equals 17 residues. CDR1 SNHLY and CDR2 FYNNEI come from the germline V gene. DNA of the CDR3: TGTGCCAGCAGTGAAGAGAAAGGGACAGGGGCCGCCTGGACCCAGTACTTC. The encoded protein is CASSEEKGTGAAWTQYF.

This clonotype showed up just a few times. The chain joins TRBV10-3 to TRBJ1-5, with unresolved D. With 4 bases removed from V and 2 bases from J, the gap between germline ends came to 12 bases. In germline, CDR1 is ENHRY, CDR2 SYGVKD. There are 15 residues in the CDR3. This chain's CDR3 is CAISGEGTGNQPQHF. CDR3 nucleotides: TGTGCCATCAGTGGAGAGGGTACGGGCAATCAGCCCCAGCATTTT.

The CDR3 sequence is CSARTGDPVDWYGYTF. CDR3 DNA sequence: TGCAGTGCTAGAACGGGGGATCCGGTAGATTGGTATGGCTACACCTTC. V gene TRBV20-1 combines with J gene TRBJ1-2, with D perhaps TRBD1 (5 bases). In germline, CDR1 is DFQATT, CDR2 SNEGSKA (reference sequence). The CDR3 is 16 residues long. Trimming removed 2 bases at V and 5 bases at J, with 21 bases between.

This rearrangement joins TRBV6-2 or TRBV6-3 to TRBJ2-1; 12 bases fit TRBD2. Germline CDR1 and CDR2: MNHEY and SVGEGT. This CDR3 region has 12 residues. V lost 7 bases and J lost 15; bases outside the gene matches: 7. The CDR3 is CASTPTSGGRFF. The CDR3 coding sequence is TGTGCCAGCACACCGACTAGCGGGGGACGGTTCTTC.

The rearrangement uses TRBV5-1 and TRBJ2-5, with D perhaps TRBD1 (6 bases). From germline, CDR1 is SGHRS and CDR2 YFSETQ. V was shortened by 3 bases and J by 1 base, with 13 bases between the two germline ends. This CDR3 has 15 amino acids. CDR3 residues: CASSYRTALQETQYF. Here the CDR3 DNA reads TGCGCCAGCAGCTATAGGACAGCCCTCCAAGAGACCCAGTACTTC.

In its sample, this clonotype was seen many times. V is TRBV2 and J is TRBJ2-6; the D is unclear. CDR1 is SNHLY, CDR2 FYNNEI, per germline. Trimming took off 5 bases at V and 2 bases at J, with 10 bases between the two ends. CDR3 length equals 15 residues. The CDR3 region has the DNA TGTGCCAGCAGTACAGACGCGGCTGGGGCCAACGTCCTGACTTTC. Amino acid sequence: CASSTDAAGANVLTF.

The chain combines TRBV20-1 with TRBJ2-3; a weak D match, TRBD2 (5 bases). This CDR3 spans 15 amino acids. V was clipped by 0 bases and J by 2 bases, with 12 bases between them. Germline V gene lookup returns CDR1 DFQATT and CDR2 SNEGSKA (reference sequence). The CDR3 DNA reads as TGCAGTGCTAGAGATGCCAGCGGACCCACAGATACGCAGTATTTT. This gives the protein CSARDASGPTDTQYF.

This clonotype was found a few times. This chain joins TRBV9 and TRBJ1-2; D unclear. This CDR3 is 11 amino acids long. Trimming shortened V by 7 bases and J by 4 bases, and 8 bases separated the two germline ends. CDR1 SGDLS and CDR2 YYNGEE come from the germline V gene. CDR3 nucleotide sequence: TGTGCCAGCTATAACCTCTATGGCTACACCTTC. Amino acid sequence: CASYNLYGYTF.

The V gene is TRBV28, the J gene TRBJ2-1, with D possibly matching TRBD2 (6 bases). Trimming took off 10 bases at V and 15 bases at J, with 19 bases between the two ends. Germline V gene lookup returns CDR1 MDHEN and CDR2 SYDVKM. The CDR3 is 11 amino acids. This chain's CDR3 is CATGWRELLFF. The CDR3 DNA is TGTGCCACGGGGTGGCGGGAACTCCTGTTCTTC.

Worth noting for this clonotype: An end of the junction differs from the germline gene, which may be a read error. The chain carries TRBV20-1 and TRBJ2-7; perhaps D is TRBD1 or TRBD2 (5 bases each). The CDR3 length is 17 residues. Germline CDR1 is DFQATT and CDR2 is SNEGSKA (reference sequence). The DNA of the CDR3 is TGCAGTGCTAGAGATCGGTTTCGAGGGGCCACCCAAGAGGAGCGGTACTTC. Translating it yields CSARDRFRGATQEERYF.

There are a few counts of this clonotype. One junction end does not reproduce the germline sequence, and a read error may be involved. The CDR3 nucleotides are TGTGCCAGCAGCCATGCAACTAATGAAAAACTGGTTTTT. It yields the protein CASSHATNEKLVF. The rearrangement uses TRBV12-3 or TRBV12-4 and TRBJ1-4; unclear D gene. The CDR3 consists of 13 residues.

The chain carries TRBV12-3 or TRBV12-4 and TRBJ2-3, with 7 nucleotides matching TRBD2. Trimming removed 7 bases from V and 3 bases from J; junction bases left unmatched: 10. The CDR3 contains 15 residues. The CDR3 nucleotides read TGTGCCAGCAACAACCGGGACTATGGGACAGATACGCAGTATTTT. Amino acids: CASNNRDYGTDTQYF.

This clonotype was found once. The chain recombines TRBV28 with TRBJ2-2; 8 bases align to TRBD1. CDR1 is MDHEN, CDR2 SYDVKM, per germline. Losses at the gene ends were 4 bases for V and 7 bases for J; bases not matched to a gene: 2. CDR3 length: 13 residues. The DNA for the CDR3 is TGTGCCAGCAGTTACAGGGGGTGCGGGGAGCTGTTTTTT. This codes for CASSYRGCGELFF.

This chain joins TRBV7-2 and TRBJ2-3; TRBD2 matches at 9 bases. The CDR3 extends over 16 amino acids. Trimming cost V 2 bases and J 0 bases; bases outside gene matches: 3. The germline gives CDR1 SGHTA, CDR2 FQGNSA. DNA for the CDR3: TGTGCCAGCAGCTTACTCAGCGGGGGGAGCACAGATACGCAGTATTTT. Translated: CASSLLSGGSTDTQYF. Full variable domain (missing parts from reference TRBV7-2 and TRBJ2-3): GAGVSQSPSNKVTEKGKDVELRCDPISGHTALYWYRQSLGQGLEFLIYFQGNSAPDKSGLPSDRFSAERTGGSVSTLTIQRTQQEDSAVYLCASSLLSGGSTDTQYFGPGTRLTVL.

The chain carries TRBV29-1 and TRBJ2-1, with D hard to call. The CDR3 length is 13 residues. CDR1 is SQVTM, CDR2 ANQGSEA, per germline. The V end was cut by 4 bases, the J end by 6 bases, with 13 bases between. CDR3 amino acids: CSVGSDLINEQFF. The DNA of the CDR3 is TGCAGCGTTGGATCGGATCTTATCAATGAGCAGTTCTTC.

In its sample, this clonotype was seen a few times. The chain employs TRBV3-1 and TRBJ2-4, with 10 bases that match TRBD2. This CDR3 has 15 amino acids. Germline V gene lookup returns CDR1 LGHDT and CDR2 YNNKEL (reference sequence). After removal of 4 bases from V and 4 bases from J, the junction contained 4 bases not matched to a gene. The CDR3 nucleotides read TGTGCCAGCAGCCCCGAAGCGGGGGGGAAAAACATTCAGTACTTC. Its translation: CASSPEAGGKNIQYF.